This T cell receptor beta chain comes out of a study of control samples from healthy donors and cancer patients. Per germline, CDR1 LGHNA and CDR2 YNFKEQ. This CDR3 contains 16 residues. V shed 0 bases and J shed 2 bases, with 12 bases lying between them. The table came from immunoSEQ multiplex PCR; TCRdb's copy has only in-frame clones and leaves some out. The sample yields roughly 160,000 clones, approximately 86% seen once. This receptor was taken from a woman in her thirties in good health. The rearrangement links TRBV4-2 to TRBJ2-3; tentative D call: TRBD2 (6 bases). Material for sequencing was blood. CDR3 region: CASSQELRDFTDTQYF. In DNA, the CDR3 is TGTGCCAGCAGCCAAGAGTTGAGGGACTTCACAGATACGCAGTATTTT.